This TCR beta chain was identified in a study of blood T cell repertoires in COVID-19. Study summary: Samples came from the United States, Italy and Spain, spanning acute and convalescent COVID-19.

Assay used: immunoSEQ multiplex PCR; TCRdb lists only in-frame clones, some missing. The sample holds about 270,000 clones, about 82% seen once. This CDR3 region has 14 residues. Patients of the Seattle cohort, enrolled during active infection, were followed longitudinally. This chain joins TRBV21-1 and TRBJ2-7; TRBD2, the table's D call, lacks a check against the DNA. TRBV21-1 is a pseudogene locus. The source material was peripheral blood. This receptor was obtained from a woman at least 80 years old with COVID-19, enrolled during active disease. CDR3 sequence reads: CASSPRKRDLEQYV. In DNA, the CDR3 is TGTGCCAGCAGCCCACGAAAGAGGGATCTTGAGCAGTACGTC.